This is a list of T cell receptor beta chains from one sample in a study of shared clonotypes between healthy human individuals. Assay used: immunoSEQ multiplex PCR; TCRdb lists only in-frame clones, some missing. Altogether 750,000 to 1,000,000 clones are present, approximately 92% being singletons, with the ten largest covering around 24%. Sequencing was carried out using naive CD8+ T cells sorted from blood. These receptors were taken from a man aged 30 to 39 in good health. The CDR3 runs from the conserved cysteine through the conserved F or W. The D gene is left open where the match is weak. Only some rows state a clone size, as once, few, many or a class for expanded clones.

abundance	d_gene	j_gene	v_gene	CDR3aa	CDR3nt
NA	NA	TRBJ2-7	TRBV14	CASSQVKVGSYEQYF	TGTGCCAGCAGCCAAGTTAAGGTTGGGAGCTACGAGCAGTACTTC
NA	NA	TRBJ2-7	TRBV2	CASSELNRPYEQYF	TGTGCCAGCAGTGAATTGAATCGGCCCTACGAGCAGTACTTC
NA	NA	TRBJ2-1	TRBV28	CASSHAWPNNEQFF	TGTGCCAGCAGTCATGCATGGCCGAACAATGAGCAGTTCTTC
NA	NA	TRBJ1-2	TRBV29-1	CSVEGRDYGYTF	TGCAGCGTTGAAGGCAGGGACTATGGCTACACCTTC
NA	NA	TRBJ2-7	TRBV7-9	CASSGIRLVNEQYF	TGTGCCAGCAGCGGAATAAGACTAGTCAACGAGCAGTACTTC
once	TRBD1	TRBJ1-2	TRBV29-1	CSALSGQTLYGYTF	TGCAGCGCACTTTCGGGACAGACACTTTATGGCTACACCTTC
NA	TRBD2	TRBJ2-7	TRBV5-4	CASSSGGGTYEQYF	TGTGCCAGCAGCTCTGGGGGGGGAACCTACGAGCAGTACTTC
NA	NA	TRBJ1-4	TRBV5-4	CASSPDATNEKLFF	TGTGCCAGCAGCCCCGACGCAACTAATGAAAAACTGTTTTTT
NA	NA	TRBJ2-3	TRBV7-9	CASSLSLPDTQYF	TGTGCCAGCAGCTTATCCCTCCCAGATACGCAGTATTTT
NA	NA	TRBJ2-7	TRBV7-9	CASSLGGPPEQYF	TGTGCCAGCAGCTTAGGTGGCCCTCCCGAGCAGTACTTC
NA	NA	TRBJ2-5	TRBV29-1	CSVEDGREQETQYF	TGCAGCGTTGAAGATGGCAGGGAGCAAGAGACCCAGTACTTC
NA	NA	TRBJ2-1	TRBV7-9	CASSPRRGREDEQFF	TGTGCCAGCAGCCCCAGGAGGGGGCGAGAGGATGAGCAGTTCTTC
NA	NA	TRBJ2-5	TRBV28	CASTSGTLQETQYF	TGTGCCAGCACCTCCGGGACGCTGCAAGAGACCCAGTACTTC
NA	TRBD2	TRBJ2-2	TRBV7-8	CASGTGTSDTGELFF	TGTGCCAGCGGCACCGGGACTAGCGACACCGGGGAGCTGTTTTTT
NA	NA	TRBJ2-1	TRBV5-4	CASSFSPNEQFF	TGTGCCAGCAGCTTTTCCCCCAATGAGCAGTTCTTC
once	NA	TRBJ2-2	TRBV5-1	CASSSGSRENTGELFF	TGCGCCAGCAGCTCGGGTAGTCGGGAGAACACCGGGGAGCTGTTTTTT
NA	TRBD1	TRBJ2-6	TRBV14	CASSQGTGKGFGANVLTF	TGTGCCAGCAGCCAGGGGACAGGGAAAGGGTTTGGGGCCAACGTCCTGACTTTC
NA	NA	TRBJ2-1	TRBV7-2	CASSLAQGYSYNEQFF	TGTGCCAGCAGCTTAGCGCAGGGCTACTCCTACAATGAGCAGTTCTTC
NA	NA	TRBJ2-2	TRBV7-9	CASSSTNGGSPANTGELFF	TGTGCCAGCAGCTCGACGAATGGGGGGTCACCCGCGAACACCGGGGAGCTGTTTTTT
once	NA	TRBJ2-1	TRBV6-5	CASRTGPYNEQFF	TGTGCCAGCAGGACTGGACCTTACAATGAGCAGTTCTTC
NA	NA	TRBJ2-6	TRBV27	CASSPLTATSGANVLTF	TGTGCCAGCAGTCCCTTGACTGCTACCTCTGGGGCCAACGTCCTGACTTTC
NA	TRBD1	TRBJ2-2	TRBV27	CASFRQGRPGELFF	TGTGCCAGCTTCCGACAGGGTAGACCCGGGGAGCTGTTTTTT
once	TRBD1	TRBJ2-7	TRBV7-9	CASSLTQGVYYEQYF	TGTGCCAGCAGCTTAACCCAGGGGGTCTACTACGAGCAGTACTTC
once	TRBD1	TRBJ2-2	TRBV5-1	CASSLEGTGHTGELFF	TGCGCCAGCAGCTTGGAAGGGACAGGACACACCGGGGAGCTGTTTTTT
NA	TRBD1	TRBJ2-1	TRBV6-1	CASSEGLDRGYNEQFF	TGTGCCAGCAGTGAAGGCCTGGACAGGGGGTACAATGAGCAGTTCTTC
NA	TRBD2	TRBJ2-5	TRBV7-9	CASSLVPGGPGETQYF	TGTGCCAGCAGCTTAGTTCCGGGAGGGCCGGGAGAGACCCAGTACTTC
NA	TRBD2	TRBJ2-1	TRBV29-1	CSVDGLAGVDEQFF	TGCAGCGTTGATGGGCTAGCGGGAGTCGATGAGCAGTTCTTC
NA	NA	TRBJ2-1	TRBV28	CASSFLRTRGGDEQFF	TGTGCCAGCAGTTTTTTGAGGACAAGGGGTGGCGATGAGCAGTTCTTC
NA	TRBD1	TRBJ2-5	TRBV4-2	CASSPGTGLETQYF	TGTGCCAGCAGCCCCGGGACAGGATTAGAGACCCAGTACTTC